Listed here is a single T cell receptor (beta chain). V lost 1 base and J lost 8; bases outside the gene matches: 1. CDR1 and CDR2 (germline): SEHNR, FQNEAQ (reference sequence). This CDR3 has 13 residues. Profiled with immunoSEQ multiplex PCR; TCRdb holds only in-frame clones, not every one. The sample records some 110,000 clones, approximately 90% being singletons. This sample is drawn from a study of blood T cell repertoires in COVID-19. Seattle patients were enrolled during active infection and followed longitudinally. This clonotype was obtained from a man aged 45 to 65 with COVID-19, enrolled during active disease. The sequencing input was peripheral blood. V gene TRBV7-9 combines with J gene TRBJ2-4, with 8 positions matching TRBD2. In DNA, the CDR3 is TGTGCCAGCAGCTTAGGGACTAGCTACATTCAGTACTTC. Protein sequence: CASSLGTSYIQYF.